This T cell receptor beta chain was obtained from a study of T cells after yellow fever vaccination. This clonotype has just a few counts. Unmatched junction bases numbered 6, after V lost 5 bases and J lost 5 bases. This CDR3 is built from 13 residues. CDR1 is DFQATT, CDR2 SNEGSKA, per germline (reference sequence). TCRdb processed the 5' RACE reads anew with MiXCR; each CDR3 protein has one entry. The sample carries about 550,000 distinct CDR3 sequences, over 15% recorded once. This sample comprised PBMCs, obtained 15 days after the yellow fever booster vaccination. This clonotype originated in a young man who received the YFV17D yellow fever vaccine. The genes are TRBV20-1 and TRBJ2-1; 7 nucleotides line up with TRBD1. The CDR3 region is CSAPYRGHNEQFF. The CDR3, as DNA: TGCAGTGCTCCCTACAGGGGCCACAATGAGCAGTTCTTC.